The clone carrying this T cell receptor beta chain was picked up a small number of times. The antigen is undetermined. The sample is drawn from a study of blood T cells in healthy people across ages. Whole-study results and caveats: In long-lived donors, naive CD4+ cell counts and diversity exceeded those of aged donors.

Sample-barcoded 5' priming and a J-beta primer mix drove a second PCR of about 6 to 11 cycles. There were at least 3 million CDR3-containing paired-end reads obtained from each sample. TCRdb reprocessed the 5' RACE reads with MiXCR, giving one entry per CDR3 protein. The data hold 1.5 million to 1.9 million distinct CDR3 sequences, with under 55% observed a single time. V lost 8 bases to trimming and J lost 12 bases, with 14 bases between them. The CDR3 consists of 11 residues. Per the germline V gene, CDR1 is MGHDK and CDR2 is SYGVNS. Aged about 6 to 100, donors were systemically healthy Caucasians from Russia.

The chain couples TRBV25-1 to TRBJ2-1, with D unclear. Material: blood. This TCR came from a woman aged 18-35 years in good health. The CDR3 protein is CASSLGPVQFF. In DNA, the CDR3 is TGTGCCAGCTCTCTCGGCCCAGTGCAGTTCTTC.